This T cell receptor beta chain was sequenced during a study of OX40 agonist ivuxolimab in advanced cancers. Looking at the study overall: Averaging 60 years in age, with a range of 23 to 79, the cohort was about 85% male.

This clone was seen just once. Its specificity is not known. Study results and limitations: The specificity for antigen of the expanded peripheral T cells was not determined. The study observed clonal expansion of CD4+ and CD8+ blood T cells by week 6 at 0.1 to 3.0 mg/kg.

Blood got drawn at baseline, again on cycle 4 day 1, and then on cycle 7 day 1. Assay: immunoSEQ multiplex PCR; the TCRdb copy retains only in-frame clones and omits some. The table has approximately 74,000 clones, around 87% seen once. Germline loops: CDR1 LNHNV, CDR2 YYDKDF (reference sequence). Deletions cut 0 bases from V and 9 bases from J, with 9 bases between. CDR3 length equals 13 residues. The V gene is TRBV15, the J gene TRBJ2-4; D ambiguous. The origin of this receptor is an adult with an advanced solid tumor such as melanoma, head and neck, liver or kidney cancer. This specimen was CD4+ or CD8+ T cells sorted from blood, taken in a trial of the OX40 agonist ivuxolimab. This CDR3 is CATSREDAPIQYF. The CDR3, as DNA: TGTGCCACCAGCAGAGAAGACGCCCCCATTCAGTACTTC.